What follows describes a single TCR beta chain. Antigen unknown. This record comes from a study of cytomegalovirus exposure and HLA in healthy donors. Trimming stripped 7 bases from V and 1 base from J, with 9 bases between. Germline CDR1 reads MDHEN; CDR2 reads SYDVKM. The CDR3 sequence is 13 residues long. PCR employed 60 Vbeta and 13 Jbeta primers. Source study methods: Unique TCR beta chains totaled some 80 million in a later count, with about 11 million of them shared. TCRdb's copy holds only in-frame clones and misses some; the assay was immunoSEQ multiplex PCR. V, J and clone size derive from that table, while D and trimming were established from the DNA sequence. Its clone listing holds 100,000 to 150,000 clones. Overall study findings and caveats: For most subjects, TCR beta sequences were reported to predict HLA-A and HLA-B alleles with accuracy.

The chain joins TRBV28 to TRBJ2-3; the D gene is possibly TRBD1 (6 bases). The sample was PBMCs. The source of this sequence is a woman between 35 and 50 years old in good health and CMV-seronegative. The CDR3 sequence: CASTEGGTDTQYF. The CDR3 DNA reads as TGTGCCAGCACCGAGGGGGGCACAGATACGCAGTATTTT.